A single sample gave rise to the 28 T cell receptor beta chains below, sequenced in a study of blood T cell repertoires in COVID-19. Assay used: immunoSEQ multiplex PCR; TCRdb lists only in-frame clones, some missing. The top ten clones hold roughly 4.5% of a sample with approximately 210,000 clones, 70% to 90% of them seen once. What was sequenced was PBMCs or T cells enriched from blood (not recorded which). Source of these receptors: a man aged 30 to 45 with acute COVID-19.

The rearrangement links TRBV7-9 to TRBJ1-5, with 7 bases matching TRBD1. Germline V CDR1 and CDR2: SEHNR, FQNEAQ (reference sequence). There are 15 residues in the CDR3. Trimming at V came to 5 bases and at J to 2 bases, leaving 6 bases not matched to a gene. CDR3 coding DNA: TGTGCCAGCAGCCCCTCCGGACAGGGCAATCAGCCCCAGCATTTT. The encoded protein is CASSPSGQGNQPQHF.

The rearrangement joins TRBV14 to TRBJ2-3; TRBD2 aligns across 9 bases. Germline V CDR1 and CDR2: SGHDN, FVKESK. The junction had 5 bases not matched to a gene; V was cut back by 5 bases and J by 2 bases. The length of the CDR3 is 15 residues. CDR3 DNA: TGTGCCAGCAGCGTACGCGGGGGGGCCACAGATACGCAGTATTTT. Translating gives CASSVRGGATDTQYF.

This chain uses TRBV5-5 with TRBJ2-7; D possibly corresponds to TRBD1 (6 bases). The CDR3 covers 16 residues. CDR1 SGHKS and CDR2 YYEKEE come from the germline V gene (reference sequence). The V end was cut by 1 base, the J end by 0 bases, with 14 bases between. CDR3 sequence: CASSLLGAVGSYEQYF. In DNA, the CDR3 is TGTGCCAGCAGCTTGCTGGGGGCAGTGGGCTCCTACGAGCAGTACTTC. The variable domain in full, completed from reference TRBV5-5 and TRBJ2-7, reads DAGVTQSPTHLIKTRGQQVTLRCSPISGHKSVSWYQQVLGQGPQFIFQYYEKEERGRGNFPDRFSARQFPNYSSELNVNALLLGDSALYLCASSLLGAVGSYEQYFGPGTRLTVT.

This clone is a singleton in its sample. The rearrangement uses TRBV7-9 and TRBJ2-4, with 8 positions matching TRBD1. The CDR3 runs to 16 residues. The trim removed 5 bases at V and 8 bases at J, leaving 14 bases unmatched. Per the germline V gene, CDR1 is SEHNR and CDR2 is FQNEAQ (reference sequence). The CDR3 coding sequence is TGTGCCAGCAGCCGTTTACCGGGACAGGATTATCACATTCAGTACTTC. It specifies CASSRLPGQDYHIQYF.

The chain joins TRBV10-1 to TRBJ1-1; maybe TRBD1 (5 bases). The CDR3 contains 16 residues. CDR1 and CDR2 (germline): WNHNN, SYGVQD (reference sequence). V lost 0 bases and J lost 1, with 12 bases in between. The CDR3 loop reads CASSESGFQGNTEAFF. The DNA of the CDR3 is TGCGCCAGCAGTGAGTCCGGCTTCCAGGGGAACACTGAAGCTTTCTTT.

The chain recombines TRBV7-9 with TRBJ1-1; 7 bases fit TRBD1. V shed 6 bases, J shed 8 bases, and the junction held 9 bases outside the gene matches. The germline CDR1 and CDR2 sequences are SEHNR and FQNEAQ (reference sequence). The CDR3 contains 13 residues. In nucleotides, the CDR3 is TGTGCCAGCAGTCGTACAGGGGCCTTGGAAGCTTTCTTT. Protein sequence: CASSRTGALEAFF.

The chain links TRBV9 to TRBJ1-6, with D uncertain. The CDR3 contains 14 residues. Trimming shortened V by 7 bases and J by 9 bases, and 17 bases separated the two germline ends. CDR1 is SGDLS, CDR2 YYNGEE, per germline. The CDR3 sequence is CASALTPGGSPLHF. The CDR3 DNA reads as TGTGCCAGCGCCCTCACCCCTGGCGGTTCACCCCTCCACTTT. The variable domain in full, completed from reference TRBV9 and TRBJ1-6, reads DSGVTQTPKHLITATGQRVTLRCSPRSGDLSVYWYQQSLDQGLQFLIQYYNGEERAKGNILERFSAQQFPDLHSELNLSSLELGDSALYFCASALTPGGSPLHFGNGTRLTVT.

This rearrangement joins TRBV19 to TRBJ1-6; 8 bases line up with TRBD1. The germline V gene has CDR1 LNHDA and CDR2 SQIVND (reference sequence). The V gene end was trimmed by 7 bases and the J gene end by 10 bases; junction bases not matched to a gene: 3. This CDR3 is built from 12 residues. The CDR3 region is CASKQGGSPLHF. The CDR3 bases are TGTGCCAGTAAACAGGGGGGCTCACCCCTCCACTTT.

The chain joins TRBV5-6 to TRBJ1-2; perhaps TRBD1 as D (5 bases). The germline V gene has CDR1 SGHDT and CDR2 YYEEEE. The CDR3 spans 14 residues. The V and J ends lost 0 bases and 4 bases respectively, with 10 bases between them. The CDR3 spells CASSLDTDTYGYTF. The CDR3, as DNA: TGTGCCAGCAGCTTGGATACGGACACCTATGGCTACACCTTC.

The V gene is TRBV4-1, the J gene TRBJ1-4; D unclear. The V end lost 4 bases, the J end lost 7 bases, and 10 bases lay between the germline ends. Germline V CDR1 and CDR2: MGHRA, YSYEKL. This CDR3 comprises 13 residues. CDR3 sequence (DNA): TGCGCCAGCAGCCTTGAGGGCGGTGAAAAACTGTTTTTT. It specifies CASSLEGGEKLFF.

The genes are TRBV2 and TRBJ1-5; no reliable D call. Germline loops: CDR1 SNHLY, CDR2 FYNNEI. CDR3 length: 13 amino acids. Trimming shortened V by 8 bases and J by 6 bases, and 14 bases separated the two germline ends. The CDR3 DNA reads TGTGCCAGCGTCGCAAAACGGGGTCAGCCCCAGCATTTT. It yields the protein CASVAKRGQPQHF.

The chain couples TRBV10-2 to TRBJ1-3, with D hard to call. The germline CDR1 and CDR2 sequences are WSHSY and SAAADI. V was pared by 4 bases and J by 0 bases, with 13 bases between. This CDR3 contains 16 residues. CDR3 residues: CASSVFGGGSGNTIYF. In DNA form, the CDR3 reads TGCGCCAGCAGTGTGTTCGGCGGTGGCTCTGGAAACACCATATATTTT.

This clone was recorded once. The genes are TRBV24-1 and TRBJ1-1; no reliable D call. Trimming pared 0 bases from V and 8 bases from J, leaving 6 bases between. The CDR3 totals 12 residues. Germline CDR1 is KGHDR and CDR2 is SFDVKD. The chain's CDR3 is CATSDLGGEAFF. The CDR3 DNA sequence: TGTGCCACCAGTGATTTGGGAGGGGAAGCTTTCTTT.

This clone came up once. This rearrangement joins TRBV9 to TRBJ1-2; 10 bases match TRBD1. The CDR3 has 20 amino acids. V was clipped by 2 bases and J by 1 base; unmatched bases: 17. Germline values: CDR1 SGDLS, CDR2 YYNGEE. The chain's CDR3 is CASSVSTGSTDRGVNYGYTF. DNA of the CDR3: TGTGCCAGCAGCGTTTCCACCGGCTCAACGGACAGGGGGGTTAACTATGGCTACACCTTC.

V gene TRBV23-1 combines with J gene TRBJ1-3; D possibly corresponds to TRBD1 (6 bases). TRBV23-1 is an ORF for which the function is uncertain. This CDR3 spans 16 amino acids. Trimming took 8 bases from V and 2 from J, leaving 19 bases between them. The CDR3 protein is CASPPHTGNPGNTIYF. The CDR3 DNA is TGCGCCAGCCCCCCCCATACAGGGAACCCTGGAAACACCATATATTTT.

V and J are TRBV6-5 and TRBJ1-1; weak D call: TRBD1 (5 bases). V was cut by 5 bases and J by 4 bases, with 11 bases left in between. Germline CDR1 and CDR2: MNHEY and SVGAGI. The CDR3 extends over 13 amino acids. CDR3 region: CASSPLQGTEAFF. In DNA, the CDR3 is TGTGCCAGCAGTCCACTGCAGGGCACTGAAGCTTTCTTT.

This chain joins TRBV30 and TRBJ2-7; 10 bases map to TRBD1. CDR1 is GTSNPN, CDR2 SVGIG, per germline (reference sequence). J gave up 2 bases and V 2 bases, and 6 bases lay outside the gene matches. This CDR3 is built from 15 residues. DNA for the CDR3: TGTGCCTGGAGTAAGATGGGACAGGGGACCTACGAGCAGTACTTC. Translated, it gives CAWSKMGQGTYEQYF.

Regarding this clone: The sample contains more than one DNA sequence encoding this CDR3. The chain uses TRBV27 and TRBJ2-1; the match to TRBD2 covers 9 bases. The CDR3 contains 14 residues. Germline V CDR1 and CDR2: MNHEY, SMNVEV (reference sequence). Trimming took 6 bases from V and 1 from J; bases not matched to a gene: 1. In DNA, the CDR3 is TGTGCCAGCAGCCTAGCGGGGTCCTACAATGAGCAGTTCTTC. Its translation: CASSLAGSYNEQFF.

This clone was observed a handful of times. The V gene is TRBV6-1, the J gene TRBJ2-2; D unclear. V was cut by 2 bases and J by 0 bases, with 7 bases left in between. Germline V lookup: CDR1 MNHNS, CDR2 SASEGT. The CDR3 runs to 15 residues. The CDR3 sequence: CASSERQANTGELFF. The CDR3 DNA sequence: TGTGCCAGCAGTGAAAGGCAGGCGAACACCGGGGAGCTGTTTTTT.

The rearrangement uses TRBV11-2 and TRBJ2-1; TRBD2 might be the D (5 bases). There are 13 residues in the CDR3. The V gene lost 10 bases and the J gene lost 0 bases, with 10 bases spanning the gap. Germline loops: CDR1 SGHAT, CDR2 FQNNGV. The CDR3 protein is CATKRSSYNEQFF. The CDR3 DNA reads as TGTGCCACTAAGCGGAGCTCCTACAATGAGCAGTTCTTC. Full variable domain (missing parts from reference TRBV11-2 and TRBJ2-1): EAGVAQSPRYKIIEKRQSVAFWCNPISGHATLYWYQQILGQGPKLLIQFQNNGVVDDSQLPKDRFSAERLKGVDSTLKIQPAKLEDSAVYLCATKRSSYNEQFFGPGTRLTVL.

This clone was detected only once. The CDR3 DNA reads as TGTGCCAGCCATGACAGGAGCTCCTACAATGAGCAGTTCTTC. Amino acids: CASHDRSSYNEQFF. V gene TRBV6-5 combines with J gene TRBJ2-1, with a weak D call TRBD1 (6 bases). The CDR3 has 14 amino acids. Germline CDR1 reads MNHEY; CDR2 reads SVGAGI. V was trimmed by 8 bases and J by 0 bases, leaving 11 bases between them.

The sample holds a few counts of this clone. The rearrangement joins TRBV5-1 to TRBJ1-5, with D possibly being TRBD1 (5 bases). CDR1 is SGHRS, CDR2 YFSETQ, per germline. The V end lost 4 bases, the J end lost 3 bases, and 14 bases lay between the germline ends. This CDR3 is built from 15 residues. CDR3 sequence (DNA): TGCGCCAGCAGCGTCCTTCCAGGGTCCAATCAGCCCCAGCATTTT. This gives the protein CASSVLPGSNQPQHF.

V and J are TRBV14 and TRBJ1-1; D not resolved. V lost 5 bases and J 0 bases, leaving 13 bases between the germline ends. Germline V gene lookup returns CDR1 SGHDN and CDR2 FVKESK. This CDR3 has 15 residues. This CDR3 reads CASSSVSLMNTEAFF. CDR3 sequence (DNA): TGTGCCAGCAGCTCTGTTTCCTTAATGAACACTGAAGCTTTCTTT.

This chain links TRBV6-5 with TRBJ1-2, with TRBD1 matching 8 bases. The V gene end was trimmed by 8 bases and the J gene end by 6 bases; junction bases not matched to a gene: 8. Germline assignment: CDR1 MNHEY and CDR2 SVGAGI. The CDR3 consists of 13 residues. The CDR3 coding sequence is TGTGCCAGCGATGTTTCAGGGGGCGATGGCTACACCTTC. Encoded protein: CASDVSGGDGYTF.

The chain couples TRBV27 to TRBJ1-5, with no clear D. CDR3 length: 13 amino acids. Deletions cut 3 bases from V and 1 base from J, with 4 bases between. Germline V gives CDR1 MNHEY, CDR2 SMNVEV (reference sequence). CDR3 nucleotides: TGTGCCAGCAGTTTTCTCAGCAATCAGCCCCAGCATTTT. It yields the protein CASSFLSNQPQHF.

V usage is TRBV3-1 (or the pseudogene TRBV3-2) and J usage is TRBJ1-2; D might be TRBD1 (6 bases). Germline CDR1 LGHDT, CDR2 YNNKEL (reference sequence). V lost 4 bases and J lost 8, with 14 bases in between. The CDR3 is 13 amino acids. CDR3 sequence: CASSPGQWAGYTF. Here the CDR3 DNA reads TGTGCCAGCAGCCCTGGACAGTGGGCCGGCTACACCTTC.

The chain combines TRBV11-2 with TRBJ1-6, with TRBD1 matching over 7 bases. V lost 4 bases, J lost 7 bases, and 7 bases stayed unmatched. The CDR3 consists of 15 residues. The germline gives CDR1 SGHAT, CDR2 FQNNGV. The CDR3 here is CASSSETGVNSPLHF. As DNA, the CDR3 is TGTGCCAGCAGCTCAGAAACAGGGGTGAATTCACCCCTCCACTTT.

J is TRBJ1-6 and V is TRBV7-9, with 8 nucleotides matching TRBD1. This CDR3 region has 15 residues. CDR1 SEHNR and CDR2 FQNEAQ come from the germline V gene (reference sequence). V shed 5 bases and J 7 bases; nucleotides not matched to a gene: 7. The chain's CDR3 is CASSTTGVGNSPLHF. The CDR3, as DNA: TGTGCCAGCAGCACGACAGGGGTTGGCAATTCACCCCTCCACTTT.